This is a list of T cell receptor beta chains from one sample in a study of Ad26.COV2.S vaccination and SARS-CoV-2 variants. Sequencing was performed with immunoSEQ multiplex PCR; in TCRdb, only in-frame clones are kept and a portion is missing. The profile shows about 400,000 clones, 70% to 90% of them singletons. The source material was peripheral blood, sampled in a trial of Ad26.COV2.S vaccine versus placebo. These TCRs come from a person between 18 and 65 years old who received the Ad26.COV2.S COVID-19 vaccine or a placebo. CDR3s include the opening cysteine and the closing phenylalanine or tryptophan. D genes are given only for firm matches. Clone size is stated in some rows and not others, as once, few, many or a class when expanded.

CDR3 DNA: TGTGCCAGCTCCGGGACAGTCCAAGAGACCCAGTACTTC; CDR3 protein: CASSGTVQETQYF; J gene: TRBJ2-5; clone size: .; V gene: TRBV28; D gene: TRBD1
CDR3 DNA: TGTGCCAGCAGCCGTTTCCGGACACTAGCGGAAACCTACAATGAGCAGTTCTTC; CDR3 protein: CASSRFRTLAETYNEQFF; J gene: TRBJ2-1; clone size: .; V gene: TRBV11-2; D gene: TRBD2
CDR3 DNA: TGTGCCAGCAGTGGCCGGGGGGGCAACTATGGCTACACCTTC; CDR3 protein: CASSGRGGNYGYTF; J gene: TRBJ1-2; clone size: .; V gene: TRBV27; D gene: .
CDR3 DNA: TGTGCCAGCAGCCGGGACAGCTCCACCGGGGAGCTGTTTTTT; CDR3 protein: CASSRDSSTGELFF; J gene: TRBJ2-2; clone size: .; V gene: TRBV6-5; D gene: TRBD1
CDR3 DNA: TGCGCCAGCAGCTCATTTCCCCTTACTAGCGGGAGTGGAACCGGGGAGCTGTTTTTT; CDR3 protein: CASSSFPLTSGSGTGELFF; J gene: TRBJ2-2; clone size: .; V gene: TRBV5-1; D gene: TRBD2
CDR3 DNA: TGTGCCAGCAGCAAAGCCTTCCCAGGGACTAGCGGACTTACGCAGTATTTT; CDR3 protein: CASSKAFPGTSGLTQYF; J gene: TRBJ2-3; clone size: .; V gene: TRBV21-1; D gene: .
CDR3 DNA: TGTGCCATCAGTGCAGGGGGCGACTACGAGCAGTACTTC; CDR3 protein: CAISAGGDYEQYF; J gene: TRBJ2-7; clone size: once; V gene: TRBV10-3; D gene: TRBD1
CDR3 DNA: TGTGCCAGCAGCCGGACAGGGGGGAACTATGGCTACACCTTC; CDR3 protein: CASSRTGGNYGYTF; J gene: TRBJ1-2; clone size: .; V gene: TRBV7-2; D gene: TRBD1
CDR3 DNA: TGTGCCAGCAGCGCCGCCGGACTGGCGGGGGCAAAACTGTTTTTT; CDR3 protein: CASSAAGLAGAKLFF; J gene: TRBJ1-4; clone size: .; V gene: TRBV9; D gene: .
CDR3 DNA: TGTGCCACCAGCAGAGATCGTCTAGCGGGAGGAGGGGTGGAGACCCAGTACTTC; CDR3 protein: CATSRDRLAGGGVETQYF; J gene: TRBJ2-5; clone size: .; V gene: TRBV15; D gene: TRBD2
CDR3 DNA: TGCAGTGCTACTGAGCAAGAGACCCAGTACTTC; CDR3 protein: CSATEQETQYF; J gene: TRBJ2-5; clone size: .; V gene: TRBV20-1; D gene: .
CDR3 DNA: TGTGCCTGGAGTGGACGGCTGAGGGAGACCCAGTACTTC; CDR3 protein: CAWSGRLRETQYF; J gene: TRBJ2-5; clone size: .; V gene: TRBV30; D gene: .
CDR3 DNA: TGTGCCAGTAGCAAGGGACAGTCGGAGACCCAGTACTTC; CDR3 protein: CASSKGQSETQYF; J gene: TRBJ2-5; clone size: .; V gene: TRBV19; D gene: TRBD1
CDR3 DNA: TGTGCCAGCAGTTATCGGCGCCCGGCGGGGGCCAACGTCCTGACTTTC; CDR3 protein: CASSYRRPAGANVLTF; J gene: TRBJ2-6; clone size: .; V gene: TRBV6-5; D gene: .
CDR3 DNA: TGTGCCAGTAACACAGGGTTGATCACAGATACGCAGTATTTT; CDR3 protein: CASNTGLITDTQYF; J gene: TRBJ2-3; clone size: .; V gene: TRBV19; D gene: .
CDR3 DNA: TGTGCCAGCAGCCATCAGACTTTCTCCTACAATGAGCAGTTCTTC; CDR3 protein: CASSHQTFSYNEQFF; J gene: TRBJ2-1; clone size: .; V gene: TRBV14; D gene: .
CDR3 DNA: TGTGCCAGCAGTTTCGGTGATAGCGGCACAGATACGCAGTATTTT; CDR3 protein: CASSFGDSGTDTQYF; J gene: TRBJ2-3; clone size: .; V gene: TRBV7-2; D gene: .
CDR3 DNA: TGTGCCAGCAGCGTAGGGACAGCCTTGCTGGAAACCCAGTACTTC; CDR3 protein: CASSVGTALLETQYF; J gene: TRBJ2-5; clone size: .; V gene: TRBV7-9; D gene: TRBD1
CDR3 DNA: TGTGCCAGCAGCCAAGAGGTTTTGTACCAAGAGACCCAGTACTTC; CDR3 protein: CASSQEVLYQETQYF; J gene: TRBJ2-5; clone size: .; V gene: TRBV3-1/TRBV3-2; D gene: .
CDR3 DNA: TGTGCCAGCAGCTTGGGAGGCAGGGGCGAGGAGACCCAGTACTTC; CDR3 protein: CASSLGGRGEETQYF; J gene: TRBJ2-5; clone size: .; V gene: TRBV5-6; D gene: .
CDR3 DNA: TGTGCCAGCAGCGCCGGGAGCAGATCACCCCTCCACTTT; CDR3 protein: CASSAGSRSPLHF; J gene: TRBJ1-6; clone size: few; V gene: TRBV28; D gene: .
CDR3 DNA: TGTGCCAGCAGCCCAAGGCCGGGCCCCAATGAGCAGTTCTTC; CDR3 protein: CASSPRPGPNEQFF; J gene: TRBJ2-1; clone size: .; V gene: TRBV12-1; D gene: .
CDR3 DNA: TGCAGCGCCGATGGGGGGACAGACGAGCAGTACTTC; CDR3 protein: CSADGGTDEQYF; J gene: TRBJ2-7; clone size: .; V gene: TRBV29-1; D gene: .
CDR3 DNA: TGTGCCAGCAGTCCCCCTCTTACCGGGGAGCTGTTTTTT; CDR3 protein: CASSPPLTGELFF; J gene: TRBJ2-2; clone size: .; V gene: TRBV12-3/TRBV12-4; D gene: .
CDR3 DNA: TGTGCCAGCAGCTTAGAGGACAGTCCCGGGGTGGAGACCCAGTACTTC; CDR3 protein: CASSLEDSPGVETQYF; J gene: TRBJ2-5; clone size: once; V gene: TRBV11-3; D gene: .
CDR3 DNA: TGTGCCTGGAGTGTCTTCAGTACGGATGAGCAGTTCTTC; CDR3 protein: CAWSVFSTDEQFF; J gene: TRBJ2-1; clone size: .; V gene: TRBV30; D gene: .
CDR3 DNA: TGTGCCAGCAGCCCGACAGGGTTCAATGAGCAGTTCTTC; CDR3 protein: CASSPTGFNEQFF; J gene: TRBJ2-1; clone size: .; V gene: TRBV11-1; D gene: TRBD1
CDR3 DNA: TGTGCCAGTAGTAGCAGGAGCTCCTATAATTCACCCCTCCACTTT; CDR3 protein: CASSSRSSYNSPLHF; J gene: TRBJ1-6; clone size: .; V gene: TRBV19; D gene: .
CDR3 DNA: TGTGCCAGCAGCTTGGAACAGGGTGGCTATGGCTACACCTTC; CDR3 protein: CASSLEQGGYGYTF; J gene: TRBJ1-2; clone size: .; V gene: TRBV5-4; D gene: .
CDR3 DNA: TGTGCCAGCAGTTATCGGGGGGCGATGACCAACTATGGCTACACCTTC; CDR3 protein: CASSYRGAMTNYGYTF; J gene: TRBJ1-2; clone size: .; V gene: TRBV6-5; D gene: .
CDR3 DNA: TGCGCCAGCAGCTTCCTTTGGACAGGGGAAGGCGAGCAGTACTTC; CDR3 protein: CASSFLWTGEGEQYF; J gene: TRBJ2-7; clone size: .; V gene: TRBV5-1; D gene: TRBD1
CDR3 DNA: TGTGCCAGCAAAAACGCTAGCGACTACGAGCAGTACTTC; CDR3 protein: CASKNASDYEQYF; J gene: TRBJ2-7; clone size: .; V gene: TRBV28; D gene: .
CDR3 DNA: TGTGCCAGCAGCCCTACGGCTGCAACTAATGAAAAACTGTTTTTT; CDR3 protein: CASSPTAATNEKLFF; J gene: TRBJ1-4; clone size: .; V gene: TRBV14; D gene: .
CDR3 DNA: TGTGCCAGCAGTGAAGCAGGCAGGGGATACGAGCAGTACTTC; CDR3 protein: CASSEAGRGYEQYF; J gene: TRBJ2-7; clone size: .; V gene: TRBV2; D gene: .
CDR3 DNA: TGTGCCAGCGGCACAGGGGGGGGCTATGGCTACACCTTC; CDR3 protein: CASGTGGGYGYTF; J gene: TRBJ1-2; clone size: once; V gene: TRBV10-3; D gene: TRBD1
CDR3 DNA: TGTGCCAGCATCCACGCCCGTTTGAACACTGAAGCTTTCTTT; CDR3 protein: CASIHARLNTEAFF; J gene: TRBJ1-1; clone size: .; V gene: TRBV6-6; D gene: .
CDR3 DNA: TGTGCCAGCAGATCTTTCCGGGACAACTATGGCTACACCTTC; CDR3 protein: CASRSFRDNYGYTF; J gene: TRBJ1-2; clone size: .; V gene: TRBV9; D gene: .
CDR3 DNA: TGTGCCAGCAGCGTGGGACAAGCCTACGAGCAGTACTTC; CDR3 protein: CASSVGQAYEQYF; J gene: TRBJ2-7; clone size: .; V gene: TRBV12-1; D gene: .
CDR3 DNA: TGTGCCAGCAGCCCTCGACTAGCGGGAAGTGGTAATGAGCAGTTCTTC; CDR3 protein: CASSPRLAGSGNEQFF; J gene: TRBJ2-1; clone size: .; V gene: TRBV7-8; D gene: TRBD2
CDR3 DNA: TGCGCCAGCAGCCAAGGGGTAGTGGTGGACAGTAATGAAAAACTGTTTTTT; CDR3 protein: CASSQGVVVDSNEKLFF; J gene: TRBJ1-4; clone size: .; V gene: TRBV4-3; D gene: .
CDR3 DNA: TGTGCCAGCAGTCGGGACAGGTCTAACTATGGCTACACCTTC; CDR3 protein: CASSRDRSNYGYTF; J gene: TRBJ1-2; clone size: .; V gene: TRBV28; D gene: TRBD1
CDR3 DNA: TGTGCCAGCAGTGCGACAGGGACGGGGATCGAAAAACTGTTTTTT; CDR3 protein: CASSATGTGIEKLFF; J gene: TRBJ1-4; clone size: .; V gene: TRBV28; D gene: TRBD1
CDR3 DNA: TGTGCCACCAGCAAGGGACTAGCGGTCACAGATACGCAGTATTTT; CDR3 protein: CATSKGLAVTDTQYF; J gene: TRBJ2-3; clone size: .; V gene: TRBV15; D gene: TRBD2
CDR3 DNA: TGTGCCAGCAGTCCGGACAGATCCCCAGATACGCAGTATTTT; CDR3 protein: CASSPDRSPDTQYF; J gene: TRBJ2-3; clone size: .; V gene: TRBV2; D gene: .
CDR3 DNA: TGCGCCAGCAGCCAAAGGCCCCAGGCCATGGGCAACTATGGCTACACCTTC; CDR3 protein: CASSQRPQAMGNYGYTF; J gene: TRBJ1-2; clone size: once; V gene: TRBV4-1; D gene: .
CDR3 DNA: TGTGCCAGCAGCCAAGATAGCGGGCCCACCGGGGAGCTGTTTTTT; CDR3 protein: CASSQDSGPTGELFF; J gene: TRBJ2-2; clone size: .; V gene: TRBV4-2; D gene: TRBD2
CDR3 DNA: TGCGCCAGCAGCTTGGGGAACTACGAGCAGTACTTC; CDR3 protein: CASSLGNYEQYF; J gene: TRBJ2-7; clone size: .; V gene: TRBV5-1; D gene: .
CDR3 DNA: TGTGCCAGCAGGGCCGGGACAGGGTTGGGCGAGCAGTACTTC; CDR3 protein: CASRAGTGLGEQYF; J gene: TRBJ2-7; clone size: .; V gene: TRBV5-6; D gene: TRBD1
CDR3 DNA: TGTGCCAGCAGCGGTCGTCGCGGACTAGGGGCGGATGAGCAGTTCTTC; CDR3 protein: CASSGRRGLGADEQFF; J gene: TRBJ2-1; clone size: .; V gene: TRBV9; D gene: TRBD2
CDR3 DNA: TGTGCCAGCAGCCCCTTCCTGACGGCAACTAATGAAAAACTGTTTTTT; CDR3 protein: CASSPFLTATNEKLFF; J gene: TRBJ1-4; clone size: .; V gene: TRBV3-1/TRBV3-2; D gene: .